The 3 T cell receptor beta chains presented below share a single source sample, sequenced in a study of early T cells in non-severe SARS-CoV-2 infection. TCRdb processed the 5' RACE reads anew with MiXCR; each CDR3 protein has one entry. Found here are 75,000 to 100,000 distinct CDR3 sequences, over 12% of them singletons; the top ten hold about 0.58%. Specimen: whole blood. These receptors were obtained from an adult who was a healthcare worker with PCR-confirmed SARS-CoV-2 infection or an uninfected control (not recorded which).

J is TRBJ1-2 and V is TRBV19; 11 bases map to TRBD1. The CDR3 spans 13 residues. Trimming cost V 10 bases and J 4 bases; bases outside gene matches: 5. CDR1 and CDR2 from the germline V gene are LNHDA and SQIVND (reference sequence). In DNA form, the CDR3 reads TGTGCCACCCGGGACAGGGGGGTCTATGGCTACACCTTC. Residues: CATRDRGVYGYTF.

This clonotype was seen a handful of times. The CDR3 DNA reads TGTGCCAGCAGCAAAGGCTTCCAAGAGACCCAGTACTTC. This encodes CASSKGFQETQYF. The V and J genes are TRBV7-2 and TRBJ2-5; D ambiguous. V gave up 5 bases and J gave up 1 base, with 8 bases separating them. This CDR3 has 13 amino acids. Germline-derived CDR1 and CDR2 are SGHTA and FQGNSA. The complete variable domain, with remaining parts taken from reference TRBV7-2 and TRBJ2-5, reads GAGVSQSPSNKVTEKGKDVELRCDPISGHTALYWYRQSLGQGLEFLIYFQGNSAPDKSGLPSDRFSAERTGGSVSTLTIQRTQQEDSAVYLCASSKGFQETQYFGPGTRLLVL.

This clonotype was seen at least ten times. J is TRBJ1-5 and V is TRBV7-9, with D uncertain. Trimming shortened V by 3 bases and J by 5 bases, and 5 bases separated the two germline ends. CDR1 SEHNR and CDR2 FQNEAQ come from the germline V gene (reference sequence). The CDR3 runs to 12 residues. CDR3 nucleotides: TGTGCCAGCAGCTTTGGGGATCAGCCCCAGCATTTT. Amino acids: CASSFGDQPQHF.